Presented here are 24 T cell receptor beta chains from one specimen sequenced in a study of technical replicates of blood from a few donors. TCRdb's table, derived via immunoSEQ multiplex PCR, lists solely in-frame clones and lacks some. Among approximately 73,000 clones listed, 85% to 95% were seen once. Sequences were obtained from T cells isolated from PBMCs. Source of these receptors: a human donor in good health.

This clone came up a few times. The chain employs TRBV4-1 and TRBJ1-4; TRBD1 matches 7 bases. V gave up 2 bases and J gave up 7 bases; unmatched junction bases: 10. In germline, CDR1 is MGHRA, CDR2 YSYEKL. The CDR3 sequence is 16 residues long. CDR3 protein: CASSQRVGTELEKLFF. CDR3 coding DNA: TGCGCCAGCAGCCAAAGAGTCGGGACAGAGCTTGAAAAACTGTTTTTT.

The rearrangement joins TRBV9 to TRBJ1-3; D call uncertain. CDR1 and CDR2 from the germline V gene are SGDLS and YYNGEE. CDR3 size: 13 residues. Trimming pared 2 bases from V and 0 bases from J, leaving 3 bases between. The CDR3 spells CASSVGSGNTIYF. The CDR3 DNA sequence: TGTGCCAGCAGCGTCGGCTCTGGAAACACCATATATTTT.

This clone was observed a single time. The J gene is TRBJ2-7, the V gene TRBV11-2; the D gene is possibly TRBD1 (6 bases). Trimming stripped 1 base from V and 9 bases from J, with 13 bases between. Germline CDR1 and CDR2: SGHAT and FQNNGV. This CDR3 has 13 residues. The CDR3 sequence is CASSLAAGDVQYF. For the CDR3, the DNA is TGTGCCAGCAGCTTAGCTGCAGGGGATGTGCAGTACTTC.

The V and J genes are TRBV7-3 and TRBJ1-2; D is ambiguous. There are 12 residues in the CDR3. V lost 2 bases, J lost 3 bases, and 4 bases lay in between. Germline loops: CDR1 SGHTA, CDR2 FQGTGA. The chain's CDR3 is CASSLQDYGYTF. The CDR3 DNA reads TGTGCCAGCAGCTTACAGGACTATGGCTACACCTTC.

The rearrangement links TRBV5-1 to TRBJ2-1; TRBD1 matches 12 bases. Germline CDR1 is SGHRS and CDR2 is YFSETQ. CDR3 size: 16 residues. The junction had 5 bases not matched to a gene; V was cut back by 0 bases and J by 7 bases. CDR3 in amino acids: CASSLGRDRGLNEQFF. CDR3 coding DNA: TGCGCCAGCAGCTTGGGTCGGGACAGGGGGCTGAATGAGCAGTTCTTC. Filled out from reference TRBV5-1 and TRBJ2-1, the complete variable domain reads KAGVTQTPRYLIKTRGQQVTLSCSPISGHRSVSWYQQTPGQGLQFLFEYFSETQRNKGNFPGRFSGRQFSNSRSEMNVSTLELGDSALYLCASSLGRDRGLNEQFFGPGTRLTVL.

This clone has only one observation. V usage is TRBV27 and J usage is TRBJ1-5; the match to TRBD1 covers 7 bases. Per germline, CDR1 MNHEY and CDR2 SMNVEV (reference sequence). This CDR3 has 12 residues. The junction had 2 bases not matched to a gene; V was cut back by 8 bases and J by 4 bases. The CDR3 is CASGTANQPQHF. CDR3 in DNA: TGTGCCAGCGGGACAGCGAATCAGCCCCAGCATTTT.

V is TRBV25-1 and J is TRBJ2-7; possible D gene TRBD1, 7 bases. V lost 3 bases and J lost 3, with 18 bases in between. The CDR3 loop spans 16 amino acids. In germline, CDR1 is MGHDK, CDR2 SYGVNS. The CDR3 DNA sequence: TGTGCCAGCAGTGACGCCCCCCCAGGGGGGAGCTACGAGCAGTACTTC. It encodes CASSDAPPGGSYEQYF.

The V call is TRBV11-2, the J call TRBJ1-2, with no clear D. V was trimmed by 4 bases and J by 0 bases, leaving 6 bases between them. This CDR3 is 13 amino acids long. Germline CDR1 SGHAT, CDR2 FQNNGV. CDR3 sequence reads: CASSSGPNYGYTF. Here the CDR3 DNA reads TGTGCCAGCAGCTCAGGTCCTAACTATGGCTACACCTTC. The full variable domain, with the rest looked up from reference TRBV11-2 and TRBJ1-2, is EAGVAQSPRYKIIEKRQSVAFWCNPISGHATLYWYQQILGQGPKLLIQFQNNGVVDDSQLPKDRFSAERLKGVDSTLKIQPAKLEDSAVYLCASSSGPNYGYTFGSGTRLTVV.

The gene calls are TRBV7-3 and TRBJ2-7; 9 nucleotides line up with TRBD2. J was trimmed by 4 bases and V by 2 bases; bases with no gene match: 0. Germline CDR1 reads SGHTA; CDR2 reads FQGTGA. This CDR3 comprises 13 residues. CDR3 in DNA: TGTGCCAGCAGCTTAGCGGGGGGGTACGAGCAGTACTTC. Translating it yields CASSLAGGYEQYF.

CDR3 residues: CASTLGQIRSIPALDTQYF. CDR3 in DNA: TGTGCCAGCACGTTGGGGCAGATAAGGTCGATACCGGCGTTAGATACGCAGTATTTT. This rearrangement joins TRBV27 to TRBJ2-3, with TRBD1 as a possible D gene (5 bases). In germline, CDR1 is MNHEY, CDR2 SMNVEV (reference sequence). The CDR3 has 19 amino acids. Trimming cost V 7 bases and J 5 bases, with 31 bases left between them.

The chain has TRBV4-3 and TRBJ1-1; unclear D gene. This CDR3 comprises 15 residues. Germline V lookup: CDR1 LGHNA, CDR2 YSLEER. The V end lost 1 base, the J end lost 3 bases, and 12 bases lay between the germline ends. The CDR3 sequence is CASSQVDSLHTEAFF. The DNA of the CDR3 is TGCGCCAGCAGCCAAGTTGACTCCTTGCACACTGAAGCTTTCTTT.

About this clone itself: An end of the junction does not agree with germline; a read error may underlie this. DNA for the CDR3: TGTGCTAGCAGCCGGGACAGCCGCTACGAGCAGTACTTC. It is translated as CASSRDSRYEQYF. The chain couples TRBV7-7 to TRBJ2-7, with 7 bases that match TRBD1. The germline V gene has CDR1 SSHAT and CDR2 FNYEAQ (reference sequence). The CDR3 sequence is 13 residues long.

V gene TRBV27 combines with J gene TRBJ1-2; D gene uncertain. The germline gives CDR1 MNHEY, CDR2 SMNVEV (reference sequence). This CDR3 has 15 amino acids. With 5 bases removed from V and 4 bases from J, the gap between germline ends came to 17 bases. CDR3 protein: CASSLHRVGGYGYTF. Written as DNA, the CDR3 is TGTGCCAGCAGTCTACACCGGGTCGGAGGCTATGGCTACACCTTC.

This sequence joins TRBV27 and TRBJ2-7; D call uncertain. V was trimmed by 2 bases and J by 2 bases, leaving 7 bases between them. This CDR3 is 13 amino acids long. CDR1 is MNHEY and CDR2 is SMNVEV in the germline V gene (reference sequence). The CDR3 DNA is TGTGCCAGCAGTTTACACGCAGCCTACGAGCAGTACTTC. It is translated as CASSLHAAYEQYF.

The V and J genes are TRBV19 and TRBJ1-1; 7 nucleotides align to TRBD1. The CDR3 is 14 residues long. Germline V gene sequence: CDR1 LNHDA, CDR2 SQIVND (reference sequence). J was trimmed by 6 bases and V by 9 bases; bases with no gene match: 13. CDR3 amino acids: CARGPTGFNAEAFF. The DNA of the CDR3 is TGTGCCAGGGGGCCGACAGGGTTTAACGCTGAAGCTTTCTTT.

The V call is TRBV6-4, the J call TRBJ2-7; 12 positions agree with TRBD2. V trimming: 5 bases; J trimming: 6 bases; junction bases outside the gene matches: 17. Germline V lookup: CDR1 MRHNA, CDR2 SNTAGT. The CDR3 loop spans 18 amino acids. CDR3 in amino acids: CASSLLGVASGRASEQYF. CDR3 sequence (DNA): TGTGCCAGCAGTCTGCTTGGGGTGGCTAGCGGGAGGGCCTCCGAGCAGTACTTC.

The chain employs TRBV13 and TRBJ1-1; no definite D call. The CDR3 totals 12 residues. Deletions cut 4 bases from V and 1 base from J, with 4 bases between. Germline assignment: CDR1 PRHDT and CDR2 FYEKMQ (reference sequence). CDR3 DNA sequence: TGTGCCAGCAGCTCAGAGAACACTGAAGCTTTCTTT. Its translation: CASSSENTEAFF.

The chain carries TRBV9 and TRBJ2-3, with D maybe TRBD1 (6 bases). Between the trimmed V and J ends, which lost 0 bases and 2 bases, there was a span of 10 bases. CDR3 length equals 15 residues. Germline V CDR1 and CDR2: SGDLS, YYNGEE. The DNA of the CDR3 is TGTGCCAGCAGCGTAGCTCCAGGGGCCACAGATACGCAGTATTTT. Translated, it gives CASSVAPGATDTQYF.

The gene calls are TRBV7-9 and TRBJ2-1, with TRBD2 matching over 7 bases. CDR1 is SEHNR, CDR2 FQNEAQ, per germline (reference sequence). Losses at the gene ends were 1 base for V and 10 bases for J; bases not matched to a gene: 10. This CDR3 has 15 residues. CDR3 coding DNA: TGTGCCAGCAGCTTAGGGCTAGCGGCCCTAAACGAGCAGTTCTTC. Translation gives CASSLGLAALNEQFF.

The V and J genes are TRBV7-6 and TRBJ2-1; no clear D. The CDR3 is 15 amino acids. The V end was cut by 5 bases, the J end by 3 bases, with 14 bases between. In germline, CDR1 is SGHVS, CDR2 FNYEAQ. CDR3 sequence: CASSPNSQLYNEQFF. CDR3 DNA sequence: TGTGCCAGCAGCCCCAATTCTCAACTCTACAATGAGCAGTTCTTC.

The CDR3 here is CASKSQTDTQYF. Here the CDR3 DNA reads TGCGCCAGCAAAAGTCAGACAGATACGCAGTATTTT. This chain joins TRBV10-2 and TRBJ2-3; D not resolved. V lost 7 bases to trimming and J lost 3 bases, with 8 bases between them. Germline lookup yields CDR1 WSHSY and CDR2 SAAADI. There are 12 residues in the CDR3.

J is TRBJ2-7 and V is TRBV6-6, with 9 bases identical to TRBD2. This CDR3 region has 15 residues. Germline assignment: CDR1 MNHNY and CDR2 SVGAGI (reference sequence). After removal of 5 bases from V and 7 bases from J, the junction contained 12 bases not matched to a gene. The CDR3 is CASSPPGTSPPEQYF. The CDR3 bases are TGTGCCAGCAGTCCGCCCGGGACTAGCCCTCCTGAGCAGTACTTC.

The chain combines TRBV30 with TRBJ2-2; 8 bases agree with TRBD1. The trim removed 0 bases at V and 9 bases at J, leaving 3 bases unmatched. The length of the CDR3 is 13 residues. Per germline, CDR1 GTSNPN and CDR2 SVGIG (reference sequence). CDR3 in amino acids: CAWSVSGGRELFF. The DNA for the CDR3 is TGTGCCTGGAGTGTATCAGGGGGCCGGGAGCTGTTTTTT.

CDR3 loop: CATSRDRGDYYNEQFF. Written as DNA, the CDR3 is TGTGCCACCAGCAGAGATCGGGGGGACTACTACAATGAGCAGTTCTTC. This sequence joins TRBV15 and TRBJ2-1; 7 positions match TRBD2. V dropped 0 bases and J dropped 3; count of bases not matched to a gene: 5. The CDR3 contains 16 residues. The germline CDR1 and CDR2 sequences are LNHNV and YYDKDF (reference sequence).